This passage covers 30 T cell receptor beta chains from one sample sequenced in a study of cytomegalovirus exposure and HLA in healthy donors. The PCR ran on 60 Vbeta and 13 Jbeta primers. Assay used: immunoSEQ multiplex PCR; TCRdb lists only in-frame clones, some missing. The sample has some 120,000 clones, roughly 79% seen once; the top ten hold 3.9%. Input material: PBMCs. These receptors were taken from a woman aged 25-40 years in good health and CMV-seronegative.

The chain couples TRBV7-2 to TRBJ1-1, with D possibly matching TRBD1 (5 bases). This CDR3 comprises 15 residues. Germline V gives CDR1 SGHTA, CDR2 FQGNSA. With 2 bases removed from V and 1 base from J, the gap between germline ends came to 11 bases. Here the CDR3 DNA reads TGTGCCAGCAGCTTATACCCAGGACAGAACACTGAAGCTTTCTTT. Its translation is CASSLYPGQNTEAFF.

This rearrangement joins TRBV11-3 to TRBJ2-1; TRBD2 aligns across 12 bases. V gave up 4 bases and J gave up 9 bases; unmatched junction bases: 13. Germline lookup yields CDR1 SGHNT and CDR2 YENEEA. CDR3 size: 17 residues. The CDR3, as DNA: TGTGCCAGCAGCTCCGGGGTACTAGCGGGAGGAGTCGGTGAGCAGTTCTTC. Protein sequence: CASSSGVLAGGVGEQFF.

The J gene is TRBJ1-4, the V gene TRBV6-1, with TRBD1 matching 7 bases. This CDR3 is 15 amino acids long. The germline CDR1 and CDR2 sequences are MNHNS and SASEGT. The junction had 8 bases not matched to a gene; V was cut back by 10 bases and J by 0 bases. The CDR3, as DNA: TGTGCCACCCGGACCGGGACAGCAACTAATGAAAAACTGTTTTTT. Its protein is CATRTGTATNEKLFF.

The rearrangement uses TRBV29-1 and TRBJ1-1, with TRBD1 matching over 7 bases. CDR3 length equals 15 residues. The germline CDR1 and CDR2 sequences are SQVTM and ANQGSEA. V was pared by 2 bases and J by 5 bases, with 11 bases of the junction left unmatched. CDR3 nucleotides: TGCAGCGTTGAACGGTCCCCAGGGGGAGGTACTGAAGCTTTCTTT. It encodes CSVERSPGGGTEAFF.

This clone was seen once. The CDR3 nucleotides are TGTGCCAGCAGCCCCAGCGGGAGCTTCGCGAATGAGCAGTTCTTC. The encoded protein is CASSPSGSFANEQFF. J is TRBJ2-1 and V is TRBV4-2, with 8 bases fitting TRBD2. The CDR3 runs to 15 residues. V lost 4 bases, J lost 7 bases, and 9 bases stayed unmatched. The germline CDR1 and CDR2 sequences are LGHNA and YNFKEQ.

The chain recombines TRBV5-1 with TRBJ2-1, with 9 bases fitting TRBD2. This CDR3 has 16 amino acids. The ends lost 8 bases at V and 1 base at J; junction bases unmatched: 10. CDR1 SGHRS and CDR2 YFSETQ come from the germline V gene. CDR3 DNA: TGCGCCAGTTCCAGCGGGACTAGCCTATCCTACAATGAGCAGTTCTTC. Its protein is CASSSGTSLSYNEQFF.

The chain is built from TRBV6-5 and TRBJ2-3, with D tentatively TRBD1 (5 bases). The germline gives CDR1 MNHEY, CDR2 SVGAGI. The CDR3 is 14 residues long. V was shortened by 5 bases and J by 2 bases, with 11 bases between the two germline ends. CDR3 DNA sequence: TGTGCCAGCAGTCTGACAGAGTACACAGATACGCAGTATTTT. Translated, it gives CASSLTEYTDTQYF.

CDR3 DNA sequence: TGTGCCAGCAGCGGGACTAGCGGGAGATCGCAGTTCTTC. Protein product: CASSGTSGRSQFF. The chain employs TRBV6-4 and TRBJ2-1; TRBD2 matches 14 bases. CDR3 length equals 13 residues. Trimming removed 6 bases from V and 12 bases from J; junction bases left unmatched: 4. The V gene's germline CDR1 is MRHNA and CDR2 SNTAGT.

J is TRBJ2-3 and V is TRBV11-3, with 9 bases that match TRBD1. With 4 bases clipped from V and 8 bases from J, the junction kept 13 bases outside the gene matches. Germline assignment: CDR1 SGHNT and CDR2 YENEEA. The CDR3 spans 16 residues. Written as DNA, the CDR3 is TGTGCCAGCAGCTCCCGGTGGGACAGGGTTCAGGGTACGCAGTATTTT. This translates into CASSSRWDRVQGTQYF.

V usage is TRBV28 and J usage is TRBJ2-2, with TRBD1 as a possible D gene (5 bases). Trimming shortened V by 6 bases and J by 7 bases, and 21 bases separated the two germline ends. This CDR3 is 16 amino acids long. The germline CDR1 and CDR2 sequences are MDHEN and SYDVKM. CDR3 in DNA: TGTGCCAGCAGCCAGCCTCCTAGATTCCAGGGCGGGGAGCTGTTTTTT. Protein sequence: CASSQPPRFQGGELFF.

The chain links TRBV12-5 to TRBJ1-2; 9 bases line up with TRBD1. This CDR3 has 17 residues. Germline values: CDR1 LGHNT, CDR2 FRNRAP. V dropped 0 bases and J dropped 6; count of bases not matched to a gene: 11. This CDR3 is CASGLVLGTGWYHGYTF. The CDR3 nucleotides read TGTGCTAGTGGTTTGGTACTTGGGACAGGGTGGTATCATGGCTACACCTTC. The full variable domain, completed using reference TRBV12-5 and TRBJ1-2, is DARVTQTPRHKVTEMGQEVTMRCQPILGHNTVFWYRQTMMQGLELLAYFRNRAPLDDSGMPKDRFSAEMPDATLATLKIQPSEPRDSAVYFCASGLVLGTGWYHGYTFGSGTRLTVV.

This chain joins TRBV27 and TRBJ2-7; 10 bases are shared with TRBD2. With 4 bases clipped from V and 6 bases from J, the junction kept 15 bases outside the gene matches. The CDR3 has 17 residues. Germline values: CDR1 MNHEY, CDR2 SMNVEV (reference sequence). The CDR3 spells CASSSYGLAGAGGEQYF. The CDR3 bases are TGTGCCAGCAGTTCGTATGGTCTAGCGGGAGCCGGGGGCGAGCAGTACTTC.

The chain carries TRBV28 and TRBJ2-5; TRBD2 matches at 9 bases. The closer fit of TRBJ2-7 to the DNA end suggests the J call may be wrong. The CDR3 contains 17 residues. Germline V gene data show CDR1 as MDHEN and CDR2 as SYDVKM. In DNA form, the CDR3 reads TGTGCCAGCTTCACACCACGCCTGGCAGCGGGAGGCCACGAGCAGTACTTC. Encoded protein: CASFTPRLAAGGHEQYF.

The chain links TRBV6-1 to TRBJ2-7; maybe TRBD1 (6 bases). The CDR3 length is 12 residues. In germline, CDR1 is MNHNS, CDR2 SASEGT. Trimming took 8 bases from V and 2 from J, leaving 10 bases between them. The CDR3 region has the DNA TGTGCCAGCGGCAGGACAGCCTACGAGCAGTACTTC. Protein sequence: CASGRTAYEQYF.

This clone has only a few counts. CDR3 coding DNA: TGTGCCAGTAGTAGGAAACCCAGCGGGGGGGAGCAGTACTTC. Translation: CASSRKPSGGEQYF. The chain recombines TRBV28 with TRBJ2-7; TRBD2 matches 9 bases. With V trimmed by 9 bases and J by 7 bases, 13 bases remained unmatched. The CDR3 is 14 residues long. The germline V gene has CDR1 MDHEN and CDR2 SYDVKM.

The V gene is TRBV7-6, the J gene TRBJ1-4; a possible D gene is TRBD1 (6 bases). Between the trimmed V and J ends, which lost 10 bases and 4 bases, there was a span of 16 bases. The CDR3 has 14 residues. The germline V gene has CDR1 SGHVS and CDR2 FNYEAQ. This chain's CDR3 is CATRGGQSNEKLFF. In nucleotides, the CDR3 is TGTGCCACCCGGGGGGGCCAGAGTAATGAAAAACTGTTTTTT.

With regard to this clone: Because the CDR3's place on the DNA is in doubt, the DNA is left out and the CDR3 is given as listed by TCRdb. The rearrangement links TRBV7-9 to TRBJ2-1; whether TRBD2, the table's D call, matches the DNA was not checked. A total of 15 residues make up the CDR3, ends included. Germline V gives CDR1 SEHNR, CDR2 FQNEAQ (reference sequence). This CDR3 reads CSSSFAVGAGIRPFF.

The rearrangement links TRBV11-2 to TRBJ2-2; possibly TRBD2 for D (5 bases). The CDR3 length is 14 residues. Trimming took 7 bases from V and 5 from J, leaving 14 bases between them. The germline gives CDR1 SGHAT, CDR2 FQNNGV. CDR3 nucleotides: TGTGCCAGCACCAAGGAGGTGGTGACCGGGGAGCTGTTTTTT. Translated, it gives CASTKEVVTGELFF. The full variable domain, completed using reference TRBV11-2 and TRBJ2-2, is EAGVAQSPRYKIIEKRQSVAFWCNPISGHATLYWYQQILGQGPKLLIQFQNNGVVDDSQLPKDRFSAERLKGVDSTLKIQPAKLEDSAVYLCASTKEVVTGELFFGEGSRLTVL.

The chain employs TRBV2 and TRBJ2-3; TRBD2 matches at 7 bases. The V and J ends lost 11 bases and 2 bases, in that order; junction bases with no gene match: 1. Germline CDR1 and CDR2: SNHLY and FYNNEI. The CDR3 runs 11 residues. The CDR3 DNA follows: TGTGCCGGGACTATCACAGATACGCAGTATTTT. Its protein is CAGTITDTQYF. Combining the CDR3 with reference TRBV2 and TRBJ2-3 gives the whole variable domain EPEVTQTPSHQVTQMGQEVILRCVPISNHLYFYWYRQILGQKVEFLVSFYNNEISEKSEIFDDQFSVERPDGSNFTLKIRSTKLEDSAMYFCAGTITDTQYFGPGTRLTVL.

V and J are TRBV2 and TRBJ1-2, with D maybe TRBD1 (5 bases). V was pared by 4 bases and J by 8 bases, with 26 bases between. Germline V gives CDR1 SNHLY, CDR2 FYNNEI. This CDR3 contains 17 residues. The CDR3 sequence is CASSAVADRTGGEGYTF. The CDR3 region has the DNA TGTGCCAGCAGTGCTGTCGCAGACAGAACGGGAGGAGAAGGCTACACCTTC. Drawing the rest from reference TRBV2 and TRBJ1-2, the complete variable domain is EPEVTQTPSHQVTQMGQEVILRCVPISNHLYFYWYRQILGQKVEFLVSFYNNEISEKSEIFDDQFSVERPDGSNFTLKIRSTKLEDSAMYFCASSAVADRTGGEGYTFGSGTRLTVV.

This clone has more than one count but fewer than ten. J is TRBJ1-3 and V is TRBV5-4; 11 bases are shared with TRBD1. Looked up from germline, CDR1 is SGHNT and CDR2 is YYREEE (reference sequence). V lost 1 base to trimming and J lost 4 bases; unmatched junction nucleotides: 7. The CDR3 is 17 amino acids. CDR3 amino acids: CASSLRTGGYGGNTIYF. In DNA form, the CDR3 reads TGTGCCAGCAGCTTGAGGACAGGGGGCTACGGGGGAAACACCATATATTTT.

The chain employs TRBV6-1 and TRBJ1-5, with D possibly matching TRBD1 (5 bases). Per germline, CDR1 MNHNS and CDR2 SASEGT. CDR3 length: 15 amino acids. V was trimmed by 2 bases and J by 6 bases, leaving 14 bases between them. CDR3 in amino acids: CASSEIFTGPQPQHF. As DNA, the CDR3 is TGTGCCAGCAGTGAAATATTTACAGGACCTCAGCCCCAGCATTTT.

The rearrangement uses TRBV7-9 and TRBJ2-7; TRBD2 aligns across 7 bases. This CDR3 is built from 15 residues. Germline loops: CDR1 SEHNR, CDR2 FQNEAQ (reference sequence). Unmatched junction bases numbered 9, after V lost 4 bases and J lost 3 bases. The chain's CDR3 is CASSYNSGRYYEQYF. In nucleotides, the CDR3 is TGTGCCAGCAGCTACAATTCCGGGAGGTACTACGAGCAGTACTTC.

The rearrangement joins TRBV7-8 to TRBJ1-2; TRBD1 is a possible D gene (6 bases). Germline V gene lookup returns CDR1 SGHVS and CDR2 FQNEAQ. V was pared by 3 bases and J by 6 bases, with 20 bases between. The CDR3 spans 16 residues. CDR3 loop: CASSFDLQGDSNGYTF. The DNA for the CDR3 is TGTGCCAGCAGCTTCGATCTACAGGGTGATTCAAATGGCTACACCTTC.

This clone was recorded only once. The gene calls are TRBV21-1 and TRBJ1-4. TRBV21-1 is assigned pseudogene status. The CDR3 has 12 amino acids. This chain's CDR3 is CASSNGREKLFF. The CDR3 DNA sequence: TGTGCCAGCAGCAATGGCCGGGAGAAACTGTTTTTT.

The genes are TRBV5-6 and TRBJ2-4; a possible D gene is TRBD2 (5 bases). CDR3 length: 13 amino acids. The germline CDR1 and CDR2 sequences are SGHDT and YYEEEE. Between the trimmed V and J ends, which lost 2 bases and 15 bases, there was a span of 18 bases. This CDR3 is CASSLFLTGRRYF. The DNA of the CDR3 is TGTGCCAGCAGCTTATTTCTTACGGGAAGAAGGTACTTC. Drawing the rest from reference TRBV5-6 and TRBJ2-4, the complete variable domain is DAGVTQSPTHLIKTRGQQVTLRCSPKSGHDTVSWYQQALGQGPQFIFQYYEEEERQRGNFPDRFSGHQFPNYSSELNVNALLLGDSALYLCASSLFLTGRRYFGAGTRLSVL.

The chain has TRBV4-3 and TRBJ2-4, with TRBD1 matching 7 bases. The CDR3 is 14 residues long. The trim removed 8 bases at V and 10 bases at J, leaving 14 bases unmatched. CDR1 and CDR2 from the germline V gene are LGHNA and YSLEER. The CDR3 region is CASGTGVADGIQYF. The CDR3 DNA sequence: TGCGCCAGCGGAACAGGGGTCGCAGATGGGATTCAGTACTTC.

J is TRBJ2-1 and V is TRBV5-1; the match to TRBD2 covers 8 bases. CDR1 and CDR2 from the germline V gene are SGHRS and YFSETQ. Unmatched junction bases numbered 0, after V lost 1 base and J lost 3 bases. This CDR3 contains 14 residues. CDR3 residues: CASSLSGSYNEQFF. In DNA form, the CDR3 reads TGCGCCAGCAGCTTGAGCGGGAGCTACAATGAGCAGTTCTTC. Combining the CDR3 with reference TRBV5-1 and TRBJ2-1 gives the whole variable domain KAGVTQTPRYLIKTRGQQVTLSCSPISGHRSVSWYQQTPGQGLQFLFEYFSETQRNKGNFPGRFSGRQFSNSRSEMNVSTLELGDSALYLCASSLSGSYNEQFFGPGTRLTVL.

The chain is built from TRBV27 and TRBJ1-2; 7 nucleotides align to TRBD1. V lost 4 bases, J lost 5 bases, and 4 bases stayed unmatched. The CDR3 sequence is 13 residues long. Germline loops: CDR1 MNHEY, CDR2 SMNVEV (reference sequence). The CDR3: CASSSTGQYGYTF. DNA of the CDR3: TGTGCCAGCAGTTCCACGGGACAGTATGGCTACACCTTC.

The chain links TRBV6-1 to TRBJ2-2; D perhaps matches TRBD1 (7 bases). This CDR3 spans 16 amino acids. Trimming removed 2 bases from V and 3 bases from J, with 13 bases in between. Germline values: CDR1 MNHNS, CDR2 SASEGT. The CDR3 DNA follows: TGTGCCAGCAGTGAACAGGGGGAGGAGGACACCGGGGAGCTGTTTTTT. Protein product: CASSEQGEEDTGELFF.